This TCR beta chain was sequenced for a study of blood T cells in healthy people across ages. Study-wide points: Getting older went along with TCR beta diversity per million T cells dropping roughly linearly. Higher diversity and more naive CD4+ cells were features of long-lived donors, compared to aged donors.

With a J-beta primer mix and a sample-barcoded 5' primer, a second PCR ran about 7 to 11 cycles. Per-sample output comprised a minimum of 3 million paired-end reads containing CDR3. In TCRdb, the 5' RACE reads were re-called with MiXCR into one record per CDR3 protein. The table has roughly 900,000 distinct CDR3 sequences, roughly 52% seen once. For this clonotype: Its antigen remains unknown.

The V gene lost 1 base and the J gene lost 9 bases, with 4 bases spanning the gap. The CDR3 covers 11 residues. Germline CDR1 is MGHRA and CDR2 is YSYEKL. Per sample, no less than 6 micrograms of total RNA were extracted. The sample was blood. The genes are TRBV4-1 and TRBJ2-1; D is undetermined. The receptor comes from a man under 40 in good health. The CDR3 DNA reads as TGCGCCAGCAGCCAAGCAACTGAGCAGTTCTTC. Its protein product is CASSQATEQFF.